The sample holds many counts of the clone carrying this T cell receptor beta chain. Its antigen remains unidentified. The sample originates from a study of blood T cells in healthy people across ages. The CDR3 covers 14 residues. Trimming took 4 bases from V and 0 from J, leaving 6 bases between them. CDR1 and CDR2 from the germline V gene are SNHLY and FYNNEI. Next came a second PCR, run for about 6 to 11 cycles, which used a sample-barcoded 5' primer along with a J-beta primer mix. TCRdb re-analysed the 5' RACE reads in MiXCR, keeping a single row per CDR3 protein. The sample comprises some 1.4 million distinct CDR3 sequences, 40% to 50% of which are singletons, and 7.9% rests with the top ten. Overall study results and limits: Diversity of TCR beta per million T cells declined in a roughly linear way with age. Expanded clonotype changes were possibly confounded by unknown donor CMV status.

Sequencing was done on a sample of blood. This TCR derives from a woman aged 18-29 years in good health. The V call is TRBV2, the J call TRBJ2-2; D might be TRBD1 (6 bases). In nucleotides, the CDR3 is TGTGCCAGCAGTGGGACAGCGAACACCGGGGAGCTGTTTTTT. As protein: CASSGTANTGELFF.